Below are 31 T cell receptor beta chains sequenced from a single sample in a study of esophageal squamous cell carcinoma tumors. PCR used a TCR alpha or TCR beta constant-region primer with a P20EA primer, then nested PCR with CA2 or CB2. Reverse transcription used a polyT18-containing BSL-18E primer, and TCR genes were amplified by unbiased adaptor ligation RT-PCR. A single record per CDR3 protein comes from TCRdb applying MiXCR to the 5' RACE reads. The sample includes thousands of distinct CDR3 sequences, approximately 23% of them seen just once. The sequencing input was tumor tissue. All receptors come from a man aged 50-85 years with esophageal squamous cell carcinoma.

Note on this clonotype: This may come from a read error, since a much larger clone is one base off. The chain joins TRBV9 to TRBJ1-2; D perhaps matches TRBD1 (6 bases). From germline, CDR1 is SGDLS and CDR2 YYNGEE. The CDR3 consists of 14 residues. The CDR3 DNA reads as TGTGCCAGCAGCGTAGCTCCAGGGGACTATGGCGACACCTTC. It translates to CASSVAPGDYGDTF.

In this sample, this clonotype is medium-sized. Here the CDR3 DNA reads TGTGCCAGCTCACCCCAAAACACCGGGGAGCTGTTTTTT. This encodes CASSPQNTGELFF. This chain joins TRBV18 and TRBJ2-2; D unresolved. Germline V lookup: CDR1 KGHSH, CDR2 LQKENI. The CDR3 consists of 13 residues. Trimming took off 3 bases at V and 2 bases at J, with 4 bases between the two ends.

CDR3 DNA: TGTGCCAGCAGTCCCTCAGGCAGGGGGCACACTGAAGCTTTCTTT. This codes for CASSPSGRGHTEAFF. The gene calls are TRBV28 and TRBJ1-1; 8 nucleotides line up with TRBD1. There are 15 residues in the CDR3. Trimming cost V 5 bases and J 3 bases; bases outside gene matches: 8. CDR1 and CDR2 from the germline V gene are MDHEN and SYDVKM.

This clonotype was detected only a few times. This chain joins TRBV6-5 and TRBJ1-5; possibly TRBD1 for D (6 bases). The V gene's germline CDR1 is MNHEY and CDR2 SVGAGI. The CDR3 length is 14 residues. The V and J ends lost 5 bases and 0 bases respectively, with 8 bases between them. This chain's CDR3 is CASSDRNSNQPQHF. CDR3 in DNA: TGTGCCAGCAGTGACAGGAATAGCAATCAGCCCCAGCATTTT.

This clonotype has a count of ten or more. The chain joins TRBV18 to TRBJ2-7, with a tentative D call TRBD2 (6 bases). The length of the CDR3 is 13 residues. Germline-derived CDR1 and CDR2 are KGHSH and LQKENI. V lost 4 bases and J 7 bases, leaving 14 bases between the germline ends. The CDR3: CASSREEGSEQYF. CDR3 sequence (DNA): TGTGCCAGCTCACGAGAGGAGGGGAGTGAGCAGTACTTC.

The chain employs TRBV6-1 and TRBJ2-2, with D maybe TRBD2 (6 bases). CDR1 MNHNS and CDR2 SASEGT come from the germline V gene. The CDR3 runs 14 residues. V was shortened by 11 bases and J by 2 bases, with 15 bases between the two germline ends. As DNA, the CDR3 is TGTGCCTCCGCCGGGACTGCCAACACCGGGGAGCTGTTTTTT. Translation gives CASAGTANTGELFF.

There are a few counts of this clonotype. V gene TRBV30 combines with J gene TRBJ1-3, with a tentative D call TRBD1 (5 bases). CDR3 length: 12 amino acids. The ends were cut back, 3 bases at V and 8 bases at J, with 11 bases in the middle. CDR1 GTSNPN and CDR2 SVGIG come from the germline V gene (reference sequence). Written as DNA, the CDR3 is TGTGCCTGGAGCGCCCCGGGGGACACCATATATTTT. It codes for CAWSAPGDTIYF. The variable domain in full, completed from reference TRBV30 and TRBJ1-3, reads SQTIHQWPATLVQPVGSPLSLECTVEGTSNPNLYWYRQAAGRGLQLLFYSVGIGQISSEVPQNLSASRPQDRQFILSSKKLLLSDSGFYLCAWSAPGDTIYFGEGSWLTVV.

This clonotype is medium-sized (0.01 to 0.1%) within its sample. This sequence joins TRBV13 and TRBJ2-7; D may be TRBD1 (6 bases). The CDR3 is made up of 15 amino acids. V lost 4 bases, J lost 4 bases, and 17 bases lay in between. Germline V gene lookup returns CDR1 PRHDT and CDR2 FYEKMQ (reference sequence). The DNA of the CDR3 is TGTGCCAGCAGCTCAATACAGGGTCGTGGTTACGAGCAGTACTTC. This translates into CASSSIQGRGYEQYF.

The V call is TRBV19, the J call TRBJ2-5; D not certain. V was pared by 3 bases and J by 5 bases, with 10 bases between. Germline V gene data show CDR1 as LNHDA and CDR2 as SQIVND (reference sequence). This CDR3 is built from 13 residues. CDR3 coding DNA: TGTGCCAGTAGTATTGGTATGGGGGAGACCCAGTACTTC. This encodes CASSIGMGETQYF.

By share, this clonotype ranks as medium-sized. The chain has TRBV20-1 and TRBJ2-3; D is possibly TRBD1 (5 bases). CDR1 is DFQATT and CDR2 is SNEGSKA in the germline V gene (reference sequence). There are 13 residues in the CDR3. The V and J ends lost 6 bases and 5 bases respectively, with 15 bases between them. The CDR3 reads CSAGPFRGDTQYF. The CDR3 bases are TGCAGTGCGGGGCCTTTTCGAGGAGATACGCAGTATTTT.

This clonotype was counted only a few times. The chain employs TRBV4-2 and TRBJ1-4; no clear D gene. The germline V gene has CDR1 LGHNA and CDR2 YNFKEQ. The CDR3 covers 13 residues. With 1 base removed from V and 7 bases from J, the gap between germline ends came to 7 bases. The CDR3 nucleotides are TGTGCCAGCAGCCAAGCGACGGGTGAAAAACTGTTTTTT. It codes for CASSQATGEKLFF.

In its sample, this clonotype was seen a few times. The J gene is TRBJ2-1, the V gene TRBV18, with a possible D match to TRBD1 (5 bases). This CDR3 has 14 amino acids. V was clipped by 3 bases and J by 4 bases, with 10 bases between them. Germline V CDR1 and CDR2: KGHSH, LQKENI. The CDR3 DNA is TGTGCCAGCTCACCTGGCACAGGATACAATGAGCAGTTCTTC. Amino acid sequence: CASSPGTGYNEQFF. Variable domain in full (rest from reference TRBV18 and TRBJ2-1): NAGVMQNPRHLVRRRGQEARLRCSPMKGHSHVYWYRQLPEEGLKFMVYLQKENIIDESGMPKERFSAEFPKEGPSILRIQQVVRGDSAAYFCASSPGTGYNEQFFGPGTRLTVL.

This clonotype was recorded once. A much more abundant neighbour one base away suggests this may be a read error. The rearrangement links TRBV6-5 to TRBJ1-5; weak D call: TRBD1 (6 bases). From germline, CDR1 is MNHEY and CDR2 SVGAGI. This CDR3 comprises 13 residues. CDR3 coding DNA: TGTGCCAGCAAGGGTGGGGGCAATCAGTCCCAGCATTTT. Translation: CASKGGGNQSQHF.

This clonotype was counted only a few times. V usage is TRBV2 and J usage is TRBJ2-7, with D possibly TRBD2 on 6 matching bases. The CDR3 consists of 14 residues. The ends were cut back, 6 bases at V and 3 bases at J, with 15 bases in the middle. Germline loops: CDR1 SNHLY, CDR2 FYNNEI. CDR3 nucleotide sequence: TGTGCCAGCAGAACGACTAGTTTTGTCTACGAGCAGTACTTC. It translates to CASRTTSFVYEQYF.

This clonotype was seen more than once but under ten times. The chain combines TRBV28 with TRBJ2-4, with 7 bases lining up with TRBD1. This CDR3 spans 16 amino acids. Germline V CDR1 and CDR2: MDHEN, SYDVKM. The junction had 8 bases not matched to a gene; V was cut back by 6 bases and J by 0 bases. CDR3: CASRPGQVLAKNIQYF. The CDR3 nucleotides are TGTGCCAGCAGACCAGGACAGGTTCTAGCCAAAAACATTCAGTACTTC.

For this clonotype: A single base separates this from a much larger clone, so it may be a read error. This rearrangement joins TRBV25-1 to TRBJ2-6; TRBD1 agrees at 7 bases. Germline V gene sequence: CDR1 MGHDK, CDR2 SYGVNS. The length of the CDR3 is 15 residues. The junction had 5 bases not matched to a gene; V was cut back by 4 bases and J by 5 bases. The CDR3: CASSADRARANVLTF. In DNA form, the CDR3 reads TGTGCCAGCAGTGCCGACAGGGCTAGGGCCAACGTCCTGACTTTC.

The chain couples TRBV27 to TRBJ1-2; D possibly corresponds to TRBD1 (5 bases). Germline V gene sequence: CDR1 MNHEY, CDR2 SMNVEV (reference sequence). The CDR3 consists of 14 residues. V lost 5 bases and J lost 4, with 14 bases in between. The CDR3 bases are TGTGCCAGCAGTCCCAGGTGGCAGGGCTATGGCTACACCTTC. This gives the protein CASSPRWQGYGYTF.

In this sample, this clonotype is medium-sized. This sequence joins TRBV20-1 and TRBJ2-7, with D possibly TRBD1 on 6 matching bases. This CDR3 has 13 amino acids. Germline CDR1 is DFQATT and CDR2 is SNEGSKA (reference sequence). Trimming removed 5 bases at V and 1 base at J, with 12 bases between. The CDR3 nucleotides read TGCAGTGCTGATCCACAGGGTTCCTACGAGCAGTACTTC. It yields the protein CSADPQGSYEQYF.

About this clonotype itself: A much bigger clone sits one base away, suggesting this may be a read error. The chain is built from TRBV5-6 and TRBJ1-2, with D maybe TRBD1 (5 bases). Germline V gives CDR1 SGHDT, CDR2 YYEEEE. CDR3 length: 12 residues. The DNA for the CDR3 is TGTGCCAGCAGCTCCGGGACGCGTGGCGACACCTTC. Its translation: CASSSGTRGDTF.

This clonotype was counted a few times. The rearrangement links TRBV11-2 to TRBJ1-1, with D perhaps TRBD1 (5 bases). Trimming stripped 0 bases from V and 11 bases from J, with 13 bases between. Germline lookup yields CDR1 SGHAT and CDR2 FQNNGV. This CDR3 has 13 residues. CDR3 region: CASSLDRGGKAFF. The DNA for the CDR3 is TGTGCCAGCAGCTTAGATCGGGGGGGTAAGGCTTTCTTT.

This clonotype was counted once. This chain uses TRBV28 with TRBJ2-4; possible D gene TRBD1, 6 bases. This CDR3 region has 13 residues. In germline, CDR1 is MDHEN, CDR2 SYDVKM. Between the trimmed V and J ends, which lost 8 bases and 4 bases, there was a span of 12 bases. Written as DNA, the CDR3 is TGTGCCAGCCTGGACAGAGTGAAAAACATTCAGTACTTC. It is translated as CASLDRVKNIQYF.

This clonotype qualifies as medium-sized. The rearrangement links TRBV27 to TRBJ2-5; D possibly corresponds to TRBD1 (5 bases). Trimming took off 1 base at V and 5 bases at J, with 11 bases between the two ends. The CDR3 is made up of 14 amino acids. Germline CDR1 reads MNHEY; CDR2 reads SMNVEV (reference sequence). CDR3 loop: CASSLLPQGETQYF. CDR3 coding DNA: TGTGCCAGCAGTTTATTACCCCAGGGCGAGACCCAGTACTTC.

This clonotype is medium-sized in the sample. The chain recombines TRBV7-9 with TRBJ2-7, with TRBD2 matching over 16 bases. The CDR3 sequence is 16 residues long. The V gene's germline CDR1 is SEHNR and CDR2 FQNEAQ (reference sequence). The V and J ends lost 4 bases and 2 bases, in that order; junction bases with no gene match: 2. CDR3 nucleotides: TGTGCCAGCAGCTCCGGGACTAGCGGGAGGGCCTACGAGCAGTACTTC. Protein product: CASSSGTSGRAYEQYF. The full variable domain, with the rest looked up from reference TRBV7-9 and TRBJ2-7, is DTGVSQNPRHKITKRGQNVTFRCDPISEHNRLYWYRQTLGQGPEFLTYFQNEAQLEKSRLLSDRFSAERPKGSFSTLEIQRTEQGDSAMYLCASSSGTSGRAYEQYFGPGTRLTVT.

Details on this clonotype: The junction departs from the called germline gene at one end, perhaps through a read error. The rearrangement links TRBV6-5 to TRBJ2-2, with TRBD2 matching over 9 bases. The CDR3 is 18 amino acids. Germline V gene data show CDR1 as MNHEY and CDR2 as SVGAGI. CDR3 nucleotides: TGTGCCAGCAGTTCTGACACGGTACTAGCGGGCCGCACCGGGGAGCGGTTTTTT. This sequence encodes CASSSDTVLAGRTGERFF.

This clonotype is labeled as medium-sized. The chain has TRBV6-1 and TRBJ2-7, with 8 bases fitting TRBD1. Germline CDR1 MNHNS, CDR2 SASEGT. V gave up 6 bases and J gave up 6 bases; unmatched junction bases: 7. The CDR3 length is 13 residues. CDR3 DNA sequence: TGTGCCAGCAGGGACAGGGTCTGGGCCGAGCAGTACTTC. Translated: CASRDRVWAEQYF.

The chain is built from TRBV7-9 and TRBJ1-2; D is perhaps TRBD1 (6 bases). CDR3 length: 15 residues. Trimming removed 7 bases from V and 5 bases from J, with 20 bases in between. Germline V gene sequence: CDR1 SEHNR, CDR2 FQNEAQ (reference sequence). CDR3 sequence: CASTPSGGTTYGYTF. The CDR3, as DNA: TGTGCCAGCACCCCCTCTGGGGGCACGACTTATGGCTACACCTTC.

This clonotype showed up just a few times. A much larger clone differs by one base, so this may be a read error. The V gene is TRBV14, the J gene TRBJ2-3; D might be TRBD2 (5 bases). CDR3 length: 14 amino acids. The germline V gene encodes CDR1 SGHDN and CDR2 FVKESK. The CDR3 sequence: CVSSQDQRRNTQYF. The CDR3, as DNA: TGTGTCAGCAGCCAAGATCAGCGGAGAAATACGCAGTATTTT.

This clonotype rates as medium-sized. This chain connects TRBV20-1 to TRBJ2-7, with TRBD1 as a possible D gene (6 bases). With 6 bases removed from V and 5 bases from J, the gap between germline ends came to 20 bases. The CDR3 is 14 residues long. CDR1 is DFQATT and CDR2 is SNEGSKA in the germline V gene (reference sequence). CDR3 loop: CSAQGMANGDEQYF. CDR3 sequence (DNA): TGCAGTGCCCAGGGGATGGCGAACGGTGACGAGCAGTACTTC.

The chain has TRBV5-1 and TRBJ1-4; possible D gene TRBD1, 6 bases. The germline gives CDR1 SGHRS, CDR2 YFSETQ. The CDR3 spans 16 residues. V shed 0 bases and J shed 3 bases, with 12 bases lying between them. The DNA of the CDR3 is TGCGCCAGCAGCTTGGGAGGAACAGGGCCTAATGAAAAACTGTTTTTT. Amino acid sequence: CASSLGGTGPNEKLFF.

This clonotype showed up just a few times. The chain joins TRBV11-2 to TRBJ2-7; no clear D gene. Looked up from germline, CDR1 is SGHAT and CDR2 is FQNNGV. Trimming took 3 bases from V and 5 from J, leaving 8 bases between them. This CDR3 is built from 12 residues. This CDR3 is CASSLTDDEQYF. The CDR3 DNA reads as TGTGCCAGCAGCTTGACCGATGACGAGCAGTACTTC. Full variable domain (outside the CDR3, taken from reference TRBV11-2 and TRBJ2-7): EAGVAQSPRYKIIEKRQSVAFWCNPISGHATLYWYQQILGQGPKLLIQFQNNGVVDDSQLPKDRFSAERLKGVDSTLKIQPAKLEDSAVYLCASSLTDDEQYFGPGTRLTVT.

Ten or more counts support this clonotype. The CDR3 region has the DNA TGCGCCAGCAGCCGGGACAAGGGCGGGACTGAAGCTTTCTTT. Protein product: CASSRDKGGTEAFF. The rearrangement joins TRBV5-1 to TRBJ1-1; perhaps TRBD1 as D (6 bases). This CDR3 is built from 14 residues. In germline, CDR1 is SGHRS, CDR2 YFSETQ. V was shortened by 4 bases and J by 5 bases, with 15 bases between the two germline ends.